Each of the 29 T cell receptor beta chains below was sequenced from the same sample in a study of T cells in Graves' hyperthyroidism and ophthalmopathy. Amplification targeted TCR beta CDR3 regions from RNA transcripts. Carried out on the TCR CDR3, a first-round RT-PCR used the HTBI primer set. Each CDR3 protein is one row after TCRdb ran MiXCR on the multiplex PCR reads. The sample lists some 550,000 distinct CDR3 sequences; around 21% were seen once. Sequenced: blood. The origin of the receptors is a man younger than 35 with Graves' hyperthyroidism.

This clonotype was counted at least ten times. The chain links TRBV19 to TRBJ1-1; weak D call: TRBD1 (5 bases). V dropped 6 bases and J dropped 5 bases, with 13 bases sitting between them. Germline CDR1 reads LNHDA; CDR2 reads SQIVND (reference sequence). The CDR3 covers 13 residues. The CDR3 spells CASRQRGVTEAFF. The DNA of the CDR3 is TGTGCCAGTAGGCAAAGGGGTGTGACTGAAGCTTTCTTT.

This clonotype appeared many times. J is TRBJ1-1 and V is TRBV7-9, with TRBD1 matching 7 bases. V shed 3 bases, J shed 1 base, and the junction held 5 bases outside the gene matches. CDR3 length: 15 amino acids. Germline-derived CDR1 and CDR2 are SEHNR and FQNEAQ (reference sequence). The CDR3 DNA reads as TGTGCCAGCAGCTTGGGGTACAGGGGGAACACTGAAGCTTTCTTT. Translated: CASSLGYRGNTEAFF. Complete variable domain (other parts from reference TRBV7-9 and TRBJ1-1): DTGVSQNPRHKITKRGQNVTFRCDPISEHNRLYWYRQTLGQGPEFLTYFQNEAQLEKSRLLSDRFSAERPKGSFSTLEIQRTEQGDSAMYLCASSLGYRGNTEAFFGQGTRLTVV.

This clonotype came up many times. The chain joins TRBV30 to TRBJ2-7; D not resolved. Germline assignment: CDR1 GTSNPN and CDR2 SVGIG (reference sequence). Trimming took off 1 base at V and 5 bases at J, with 9 bases between the two ends. The CDR3 runs 12 residues. As DNA, the CDR3 is TGTGCCTGGAGTGAGCTCACTCACGAGCAGTACTTC. Amino acids: CAWSELTHEQYF.

The chain is built from TRBV19 and TRBJ1-5; D perhaps matches TRBD1 (6 bases). Germline V gene sequence: CDR1 LNHDA, CDR2 SQIVND (reference sequence). V gave up 2 bases and J gave up 4 bases, with 12 bases separating them. This CDR3 comprises 15 residues. Here the CDR3 reads CASSISAGDNQPQHF. The CDR3 DNA reads as TGTGCCAGTAGTATATCGGCAGGGGATAATCAGCCCCAGCATTTT.

The chain couples TRBV6-9 to TRBJ2-5, with D unclear. Trimming left V 1 base short and J 1 base short, with 16 bases between. This CDR3 contains 17 residues. CDR1 is MNHGY and CDR2 is SVAAGI in the germline V gene. The CDR3 bases are TGTGCCAGCAGTTATTGCCGGGCAGCCGACCGCCAAGAGACCCAGTACTTC. Its translation is CASSYCRAADRQETQYF.

This clonotype was observed many times. The chain couples TRBV6-2 or TRBV6-3 to TRBJ1-2; D is unclear. V was cut by 5 bases and J by 3 bases, with 13 bases left in between. Germline values: CDR1 MNHEY, CDR2 SVGEGT. This CDR3 is 14 amino acids long. CDR3 DNA: TGTGCCAGCAGTCGGGTGAACCCCTACTATGGCTACACCTTC. Translating it yields CASSRVNPYYGYTF.

J is TRBJ2-5 and V is TRBV20-1; TRBD2 matches at 10 bases. The V gene's germline CDR1 is DFQATT and CDR2 SNEGSKA (reference sequence). The CDR3 totals 19 residues. Losses at the gene ends were 0 bases for V and 4 bases for J; bases not matched to a gene: 17. CDR3 region: CSAREPSRGRGTSAETQYF. The CDR3 coding sequence is TGCAGTGCTAGAGAACCGAGCAGGGGAAGGGGGACTAGCGCAGAGACCCAGTACTTC.

The chain employs TRBV5-6 and TRBJ2-7; 10 nucleotides agree with TRBD1. Trimming removed 4 bases from V and 3 bases from J; junction bases left unmatched: 10. The CDR3 covers 16 residues. Germline lookup yields CDR1 SGHDT and CDR2 YYEEEE. CDR3 bases: TGTGCCAGCAGCAAAGGCCGACAGGGGGCAATCTACGAGCAGTACTTC. Amino acids: CASSKGRQGAIYEQYF. The full variable domain, with the rest looked up from reference TRBV5-6 and TRBJ2-7, is DAGVTQSPTHLIKTRGQQVTLRCSPKSGHDTVSWYQQALGQGPQFIFQYYEEEERQRGNFPDRFSGHQFPNYSSELNVNALLLGDSALYLCASSKGRQGAIYEQYFGPGTRLTVT.

This chain joins TRBV7-2 and TRBJ1-3, with 8 nucleotides matching TRBD1. This CDR3 is built from 15 residues. Trimming cost V 5 bases and J 0 bases; bases outside gene matches: 3. The germline V gene has CDR1 SGHTA and CDR2 FQGNSA. CDR3 in DNA: TGTGCCAGCAGCCTCAGGGGGCACTCTGGAAACACCATATATTTT. This encodes CASSLRGHSGNTIYF.

The chain carries TRBV18 and TRBJ1-1; D is possibly TRBD1 (6 bases). The CDR3 sequence is 13 residues long. The germline CDR1 and CDR2 sequences are KGHSH and LQKENI. Trimming left V 2 bases short and J 8 bases short, with 12 bases between. The CDR3 DNA sequence: TGTGCCAGCTCACCAAGGACAGCGACCGAAGCTTTCTTT. It translates to CASSPRTATEAFF.

The rearrangement uses TRBV13 and TRBJ1-1; D possibly corresponds to TRBD1 (5 bases). The CDR3 covers 14 residues. In germline, CDR1 is PRHDT, CDR2 FYEKMQ (reference sequence). Trimming removed 6 bases from V and 0 bases from J, with 11 bases in between. CDR3 nucleotides: TGTGCCAGCAGTCAGGGCGACCTGAACACTGAAGCTTTCTTT. Translation: CASSQGDLNTEAFF.

The CDR3 protein is CSGSGTGRYEQYF. The CDR3 nucleotides read TGCAGCGGTTCCGGGACAGGGCGCTACGAGCAGTACTTC. V usage is TRBV29-1 and J usage is TRBJ2-7, with 9 nucleotides matching TRBD1. Germline V lookup: CDR1 SQVTM, CDR2 ANQGSEA. CDR3 size: 13 residues. The V and J ends lost 7 bases and 3 bases, in that order; junction bases with no gene match: 7.

This clonotype appeared many times. This chain connects TRBV11-2 to TRBJ1-1; D gene uncertain. Germline V gene data show CDR1 as SGHAT and CDR2 as FQNNGV. The CDR3 is 14 amino acids. V shed 5 bases and J shed 3 bases, with 13 bases lying between them. The CDR3 sequence is CASSLNRVHTEAFF. For the CDR3, the DNA is TGTGCCAGCAGCCTCAACCGGGTCCACACTGAAGCTTTCTTT.

This clonotype has ten or more counts. V is TRBV11-2 and J is TRBJ2-7; D gene uncertain. V was cut by 1 base and J by 4 bases, with 11 bases left in between. The germline V gene encodes CDR1 SGHAT and CDR2 FQNNGV. The length of the CDR3 is 14 residues. The CDR3 sequence: CASSLAAIAYEQYF. The CDR3 region has the DNA TGTGCCAGCAGCTTAGCCGCGATTGCTTACGAGCAGTACTTC.

At least ten counts were recorded for this clonotype. This chain uses TRBV29-1 with TRBJ2-7, with TRBD1 identical over 10 bases. CDR3 size: 14 residues. V shed 4 bases, J shed 4 bases, and the junction held 7 bases outside the gene matches. CDR1 SQVTM and CDR2 ANQGSEA come from the germline V gene. The CDR3 DNA sequence: TGCAGCGTTGGACAGGGGGCGATGGCGTACGAGCAGTACTTC. Amino acids: CSVGQGAMAYEQYF.

The rearrangement uses TRBV28 and TRBJ1-1; D perhaps matches TRBD1 (6 bases). The V and J ends lost 2 bases and 7 bases respectively, with 14 bases between them. Germline V lookup: CDR1 MDHEN, CDR2 SYDVKM. The CDR3 extends over 14 amino acids. This CDR3 is CASSLGIGQYEAFF. The CDR3 DNA reads TGTGCCAGCAGTTTAGGCATCGGACAGTATGAAGCTTTCTTT.

This chain's CDR3 is CASSPPQGLRAFF. The CDR3 DNA reads TGTGCCAGCTCACCACCTCAGGGTCTGCGAGCTTTCTTT. V usage is TRBV18 and J usage is TRBJ1-1, with a weak D call TRBD1 (5 bases). The CDR3 is made up of 13 amino acids. V lost 0 bases to trimming and J lost 10 bases, with 12 bases between them. CDR1 KGHSH and CDR2 LQKENI come from the germline V gene. Full variable domain (missing parts from reference TRBV18 and TRBJ1-1): NAGVMQNPRHLVRRRGQEARLRCSPMKGHSHVYWYRQLPEEGLKFMVYLQKENIIDESGMPKERFSAEFPKEGPSILRIQQVVRGDSAAYFCASSPPQGLRAFFGQGTRLTVV.

The chain is built from TRBV2 and TRBJ1-1; no reliable D call. CDR1 is SNHLY and CDR2 is FYNNEI in the germline V gene. V was clipped by 2 bases and J by 6 bases, with 13 bases between them. CDR3 length equals 14 residues. The CDR3: CASSESTRASEAFF. The DNA of the CDR3 is TGTGCCAGCAGTGAAAGTACAAGGGCCTCTGAAGCTTTCTTT.

The rearrangement links TRBV3-1 to TRBJ1-2; D is uncertain. This CDR3 is built from 14 residues. Trimming shortened V by 4 bases and J by 5 bases, and 14 bases separated the two germline ends. Germline CDR1 and CDR2: LGHDT and YNNKEL (reference sequence). CDR3 nucleotide sequence: TGTGCCAGCAGCCCCCGTGAGCGTGTGTATGGCTACACCTTC. It translates to CASSPRERVYGYTF.

The V gene is TRBV7-9, the J gene TRBJ2-7, with TRBD2 as a possible D gene (6 bases). Germline CDR1 SEHNR, CDR2 FQNEAQ (reference sequence). The V gene lost 5 bases and the J gene lost 4 bases, with 15 bases spanning the gap. The CDR3 covers 14 residues. The CDR3 region is CASSHIGTGYEQYF. The CDR3 DNA sequence: TGTGCCAGCAGCCACATTGGGACTGGTTACGAGCAGTACTTC.

At least ten counts were recorded for this clonotype. One end of the junction does not line up with germline, which may come from a read error. V gene TRBV10-3 combines with J gene TRBJ1-1, with D tentatively TRBD1 (5 bases). Germline lookup yields CDR1 ENHRY and CDR2 SYGVKD. CDR3 length: 12 amino acids. DNA for the CDR3: TGTGCCATCAGTGAGCAGGGCGATGAAGCCTTCTTT. Its translation is CAISEQGDEAFF.

V gene TRBV7-2 combines with J gene TRBJ2-5; 7 bases fit TRBD1. With V trimmed by 4 bases and J by 1 base, 3 bases remained unmatched. CDR3 length: 14 amino acids. The germline V gene encodes CDR1 SGHTA and CDR2 FQGNSA. The CDR3, as DNA: TGTGCCAGCAGCTCCGACAGGGTCCAAGAGACCCAGTACTTC. Protein product: CASSSDRVQETQYF.

This clonotype appeared many times. The chain uses TRBV20-1 and TRBJ1-3; D possibly corresponds to TRBD1 (6 bases). The CDR3 spans 14 residues. Germline CDR1 is DFQATT and CDR2 is SNEGSKA (reference sequence). Between the trimmed V and J ends, which lost 3 bases and 0 bases, there was a span of 9 bases. The CDR3, as DNA: TGCAGTGCTAGTAGGGACACCTCTGGAAACACCATATATTTT. This gives the protein CSASRDTSGNTIYF.

The chain employs TRBV6-1 and TRBJ1-1; D not resolved. V was pared by 5 bases and J by 3 bases, with 13 bases between. Per germline, CDR1 MNHNS and CDR2 SASEGT. This CDR3 spans 14 amino acids. The CDR3 reads CASSRDGRDTEAFF. DNA for the CDR3: TGTGCCAGCAGTCGGGATGGACGGGACACTGAAGCTTTCTTT.

In its sample, this clonotype was seen a few times. The gene calls are TRBV2 and TRBJ1-1; D gene unclear. CDR1 is SNHLY, CDR2 FYNNEI, per germline. Trimming took 5 bases from V and 4 from J, leaving 14 bases between them. The CDR3 has 14 amino acids. DNA of the CDR3: TGTGCCAGCAGTTCGGACCTCCGGAGCACTGAAGCTTTCTTT. Protein product: CASSSDLRSTEAFF.

In this sample, this clonotype turned up many times. V is TRBV6-1 and J is TRBJ1-5, with 7 nucleotides matching TRBD1. CDR3 length equals 12 residues. Germline trimming cut 6 bases from V and 12 bases from J; bases unmatched to any gene: 8. Per germline, CDR1 MNHNS and CDR2 SASEGT. This chain's CDR3 is CASSEYRGLQHF. The CDR3 bases are TGTGCCAGCAGCGAATACAGGGGCCTCCAGCATTTT.

At least ten counts were recorded for this clonotype. The CDR3 coding sequence is TGTGCCAGCCGAGACAGGGTCGGCTACGAGCAGTACTTC. This translates into CASRDRVGYEQYF. This sequence joins TRBV19 and TRBJ2-7; 7 nucleotides match TRBD1. This CDR3 has 13 amino acids. Germline V lookup: CDR1 LNHDA, CDR2 SQIVND (reference sequence). Trimming at V came to 9 bases and at J to 3 bases, leaving 8 bases not matched to a gene.

This clonotype showed up many times. J is TRBJ1-2 and V is TRBV7-8, with D unclear. V gave up 10 bases and J gave up 3 bases, with 18 bases separating them. CDR1 and CDR2 from the germline V gene are SGHVS and FQNEAQ. The CDR3 consists of 14 residues. The CDR3 sequence is CATKPAERDYGYTF. Written as DNA, the CDR3 is TGTGCCACCAAGCCCGCCGAAAGGGACTATGGCTACACCTTC.

This clonotype was detected ten times or more. The chain recombines TRBV30 with TRBJ2-7; 10 bases agree with TRBD1. CDR1 GTSNPN and CDR2 SVGIG come from the germline V gene (reference sequence). This CDR3 has 13 residues. The V and J ends lost 7 bases and 3 bases, in that order; junction bases with no gene match: 6. CDR3 region: CAYTRDRGYEQYF. For the CDR3, the DNA is TGTGCCTACACCCGGGACAGGGGCTACGAGCAGTACTTC. Complete variable domain (other parts from reference TRBV30 and TRBJ2-7): SQTIHQWPATLVQPVGSPLSLECTVEGTSNPNLYWYRQAAGRGLQLLFYSVGIGQISSEVPQNLSASRPQDRQFILSSKKLLLSDSGFYLCAYTRDRGYEQYFGPGTRLTVT.